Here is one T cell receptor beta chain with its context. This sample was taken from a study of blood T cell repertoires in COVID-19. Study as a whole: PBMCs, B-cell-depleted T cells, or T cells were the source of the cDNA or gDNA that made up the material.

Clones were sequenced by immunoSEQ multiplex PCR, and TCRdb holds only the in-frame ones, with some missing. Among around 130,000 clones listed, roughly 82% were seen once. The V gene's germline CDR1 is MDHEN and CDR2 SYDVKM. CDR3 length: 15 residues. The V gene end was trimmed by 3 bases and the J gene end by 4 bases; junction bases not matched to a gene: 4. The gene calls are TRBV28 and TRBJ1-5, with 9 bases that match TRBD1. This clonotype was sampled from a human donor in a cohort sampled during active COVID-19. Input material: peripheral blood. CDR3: CASSLVQGANQPQHF. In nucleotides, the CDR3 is TGTGCCAGCAGTTTGGTACAGGGGGCTAATCAGCCCCAGCATTTT. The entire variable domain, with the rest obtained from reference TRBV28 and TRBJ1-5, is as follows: DVKVTQSSRYLVKRTGEKVFLECVQDMDHENMFWYRQDPGLGLRLIYFSYDVKMKEKGDIPEGYSVSREKKERFSLILESASTNQTSMYLCASSLVQGANQPQHFGDGTRLSIL.